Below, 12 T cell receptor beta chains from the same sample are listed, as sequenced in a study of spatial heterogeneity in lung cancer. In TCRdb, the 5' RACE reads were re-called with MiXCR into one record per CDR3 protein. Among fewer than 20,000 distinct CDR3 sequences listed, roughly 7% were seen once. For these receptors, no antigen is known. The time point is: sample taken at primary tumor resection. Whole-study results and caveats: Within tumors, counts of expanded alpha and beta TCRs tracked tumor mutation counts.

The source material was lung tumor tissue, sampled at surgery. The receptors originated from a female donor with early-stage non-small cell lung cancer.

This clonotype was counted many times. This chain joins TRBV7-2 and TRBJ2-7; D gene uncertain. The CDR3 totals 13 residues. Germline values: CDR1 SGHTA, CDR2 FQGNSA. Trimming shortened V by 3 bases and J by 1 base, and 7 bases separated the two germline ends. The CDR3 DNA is TGTGCCAGCAGCTTTGCCCCTTCCTACGAGCAGTACTTC. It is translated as CASSFAPSYEQYF.

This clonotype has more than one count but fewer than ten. This CDR3 reads CASSHVRGNEKLFF. CDR3 in DNA: TGCGCCAGCAGCCACGTCAGGGGTAATGAAAAACTGTTTTTT. This rearrangement joins TRBV4-1 to TRBJ1-4; D may be TRBD1 (6 bases). Trimming took 3 bases from V and 4 from J, leaving 9 bases between them. CDR3 length equals 14 residues. The V gene's germline CDR1 is MGHRA and CDR2 YSYEKL.

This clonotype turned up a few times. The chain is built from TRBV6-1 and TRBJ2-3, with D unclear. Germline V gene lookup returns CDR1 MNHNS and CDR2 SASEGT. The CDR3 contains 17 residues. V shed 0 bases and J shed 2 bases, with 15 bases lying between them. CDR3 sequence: CASSEASRDSLTDTQYF. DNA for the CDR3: TGTGCCAGCAGTGAAGCCTCCCGAGACTCTCTCACAGATACGCAGTATTTT.

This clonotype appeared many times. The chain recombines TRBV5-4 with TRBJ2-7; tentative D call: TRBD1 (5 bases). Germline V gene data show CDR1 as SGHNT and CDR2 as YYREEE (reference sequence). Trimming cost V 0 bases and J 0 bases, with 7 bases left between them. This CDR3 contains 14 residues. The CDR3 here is CASSLEQDSYEQYF. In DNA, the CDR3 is TGTGCCAGCAGCTTGGAACAGGACTCCTACGAGCAGTACTTC.

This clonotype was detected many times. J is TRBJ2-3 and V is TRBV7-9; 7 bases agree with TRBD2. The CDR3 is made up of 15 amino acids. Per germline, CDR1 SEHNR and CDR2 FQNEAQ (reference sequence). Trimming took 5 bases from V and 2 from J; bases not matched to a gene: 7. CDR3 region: CASSRRGGTTDTQYF. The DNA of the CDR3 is TGTGCCAGCAGCCGAAGGGGAGGGACCACAGATACGCAGTATTTT.

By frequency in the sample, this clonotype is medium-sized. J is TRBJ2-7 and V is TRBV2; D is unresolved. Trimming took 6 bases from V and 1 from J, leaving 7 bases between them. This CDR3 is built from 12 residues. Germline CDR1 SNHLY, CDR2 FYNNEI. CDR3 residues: CASRERSYEQYF. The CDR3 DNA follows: TGTGCCAGCAGGGAACGGTCCTACGAGCAGTACTTC.

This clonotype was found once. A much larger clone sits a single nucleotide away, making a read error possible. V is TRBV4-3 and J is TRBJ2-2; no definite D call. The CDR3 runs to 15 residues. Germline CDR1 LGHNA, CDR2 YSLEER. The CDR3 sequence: CASSQDPDSTVELFF. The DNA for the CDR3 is TGCGCCAGCAGCCAAGATCCCGATAGCACCGTGGAGCTGTTTTTT.

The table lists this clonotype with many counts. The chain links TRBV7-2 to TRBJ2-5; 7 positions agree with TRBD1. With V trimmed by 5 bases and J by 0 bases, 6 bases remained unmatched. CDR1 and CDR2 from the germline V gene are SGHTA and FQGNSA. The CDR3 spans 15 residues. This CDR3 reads CASSPGTAYQETQYF. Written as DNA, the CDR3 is TGTGCCAGCAGCCCCGGGACAGCGTACCAAGAGACCCAGTACTTC.

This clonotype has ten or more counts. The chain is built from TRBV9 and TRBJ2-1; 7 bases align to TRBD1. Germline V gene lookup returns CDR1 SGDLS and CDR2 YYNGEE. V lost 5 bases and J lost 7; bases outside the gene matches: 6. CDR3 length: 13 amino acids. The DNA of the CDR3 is TGTGCCAGCAGGACAGGGTCTTCGAATGAGCAGTTCTTC. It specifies CASRTGSSNEQFF.

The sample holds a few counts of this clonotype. The DNA of the CDR3 is TGTGCCAGCAGTCGACCCCCTGCTGAAGCTTTCTTT. Its protein is CASSRPPAEAFF. The chain recombines TRBV2 with TRBJ1-1, with no clear D. The CDR3 extends over 12 amino acids. V dropped 5 bases and J dropped 6 bases, with 10 bases sitting between them. Germline assignment: CDR1 SNHLY and CDR2 FYNNEI.

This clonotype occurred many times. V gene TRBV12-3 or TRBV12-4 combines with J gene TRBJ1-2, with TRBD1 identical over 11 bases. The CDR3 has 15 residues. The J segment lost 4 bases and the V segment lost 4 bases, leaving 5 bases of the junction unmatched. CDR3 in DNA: TGTGCCAGCAGTTCTCGGACAGGGGGCATCTATGGCTACACCTTC. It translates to CASSSRTGGIYGYTF.

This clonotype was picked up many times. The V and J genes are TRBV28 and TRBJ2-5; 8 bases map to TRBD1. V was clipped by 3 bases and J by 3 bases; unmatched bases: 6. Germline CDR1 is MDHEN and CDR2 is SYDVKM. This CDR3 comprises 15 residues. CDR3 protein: CASSFSRQGKETQYF. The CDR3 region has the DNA TGTGCCAGCAGTTTTTCTAGACAGGGGAAAGAGACCCAGTACTTC.